These T cell receptor beta chains were read from a single sample in a study of naive and memory T cell subsets. Each CDR3 protein gets one entry after TCRdb re-called the UMI-ligation and nested PCR reads with MiXCR. The table shows 9,700 or so distinct CDR3 sequences, with 4.5% to 6% occurring only once. Material: CD4+ TEMRA cells from blood. These receptors all come from a human donor in good health. The CDR3 runs from the conserved cysteine through the conserved F or W. Fields, in order: J gene, clone size, D gene, V gene, CDR3 protein, CDR3 DNA. D genes are given only for firm matches. Clone sizes are given selectively: once, few, many, or a class where the clone is expanded.

j_gene: TRBJ2-1; abundance: many; d_gene: -; v_gene: TRBV20-1; CDR3aa: CSARVRDYEQFF; CDR3nt: TGCAGTGCTAGAGTGAGGGATTATGAGCAGTTCTTC
j_gene: TRBJ2-3; abundance: -; d_gene: TRBD2; v_gene: TRBV29-1; CDR3aa: CSVEDPSGGTDTQYF; CDR3nt: TGCAGCGTTGAAGATCCTTCGGGAGGTACAGATACGCAGTATTTT
j_gene: TRBJ2-1; abundance: -; d_gene: TRBD2; v_gene: TRBV19; CDR3aa: CASRGRAGTIDEQFF; CDR3nt: TGTGCCAGTAGGGGTAGGGCAGGGACTATCGATGAGCAGTTCTTC
j_gene: TRBJ2-2; abundance: many; d_gene: -; v_gene: TRBV6-4; CDR3aa: CASSLHPGTPNTGELFF; CDR3nt: TGTGCCAGCAGTCTCCACCCCGGGACACCGAACACCGGGGAGCTGTTTTTT
j_gene: TRBJ2-3; abundance: many; d_gene: -; v_gene: TRBV6-6; CDR3aa: CASRDTVQHTQYF; CDR3nt: TGTGCCAGCAGGGACACAGTTCAACATACGCAGTATTTT
j_gene: TRBJ2-3; abundance: many; d_gene: TRBD2; v_gene: TRBV30; CDR3aa: CAWSFSGLAVGDTQYF; CDR3nt: TGTGCCTGGAGTTTCTCGGGACTAGCTGTGGGAGATACGCAGTATTTT
j_gene: TRBJ2-7; abundance: -; d_gene: TRBD2; v_gene: TRBV12-3/TRBV12-4; CDR3aa: CASGYKTSGAVYEQYF; CDR3nt: TGTGCCAGCGGCTACAAGACTAGCGGGGCGGTATACGAGCAGTACTTC
j_gene: TRBJ2-5; abundance: -; d_gene: -; v_gene: TRBV6-2/TRBV6-3; CDR3aa: CASSYPGTQYF; CDR3nt: TGTGCCAGCAGTTACCCTGGGACCCAGTACTTC
j_gene: TRBJ2-3; abundance: -; d_gene: -; v_gene: TRBV7-2; CDR3aa: CASSPQRSTDTQYF; CDR3nt: TGTGCCAGCAGCCCCCAGCGGAGCACAGATACGCAGTATTTT
j_gene: TRBJ1-6; abundance: medium-sized; d_gene: -; v_gene: TRBV7-2; CDR3aa: CASSFGGVNNSPLHF; CDR3nt: TGTGCCAGCAGCTTTGGGGGGGTGAATAATTCACCCCTCCACTTT
j_gene: TRBJ2-3; abundance: many; d_gene: -; v_gene: TRBV12-3/TRBV12-4; CDR3aa: CASSFIGDGTDTQYF; CDR3nt: TGTGCCAGCAGTTTTATCGGGGATGGGACAGATACGCAGTATTTT
j_gene: TRBJ2-6; abundance: many; d_gene: TRBD1; v_gene: TRBV19; CDR3aa: CASSKTRGTGANVLTF; CDR3nt: TGTGCCAGTAGTAAGACCAGGGGGACTGGGGCCAACGTCCTGACTTTC
j_gene: TRBJ2-2; abundance: many; d_gene: -; v_gene: TRBV2; CDR3aa: CASSEALPNTGELFF; CDR3nt: TGTGCCAGCAGTGAAGCGCTCCCCAACACCGGGGAGCTGTTTTTT
j_gene: TRBJ1-3; abundance: many; d_gene: -; v_gene: TRBV28; CDR3aa: CASSSTGSQGNTIYF; CDR3nt: TGTGCCAGCAGTTCCACAGGGTCCCAGGGAAACACCATATATTTT
j_gene: TRBJ2-5; abundance: -; d_gene: TRBD2; v_gene: TRBV4-3; CDR3aa: CASSQRLAGKGGQETQYF; CDR3nt: TGCGCCAGCAGCCAACGTCTAGCGGGAAAGGGGGGCCAAGAGACCCAGTACTTC
j_gene: TRBJ1-1; abundance: -; d_gene: -; v_gene: TRBV30; CDR3aa: CAWSVHRGLPTEAFF; CDR3nt: TGTGCCTGGAGTGTTCATCGGGGGTTGCCGACTGAAGCTTTCTTT
j_gene: TRBJ2-7; abundance: many; d_gene: TRBD1; v_gene: TRBV20-1; CDR3aa: CSAYRGLNEQYF; CDR3nt: TGCAGTGCTTACAGGGGGCTAAACGAGCAGTACTTC
j_gene: TRBJ1-5; abundance: many; d_gene: TRBD1; v_gene: TRBV12-3/TRBV12-4; CDR3aa: CASRPGTELNQPQHF; CDR3nt: TGTGCCAGCAGGCCGGGGACAGAACTAAATCAGCCCCAGCATTTT
j_gene: TRBJ1-2; abundance: many; d_gene: -; v_gene: TRBV29-1; CDR3aa: CSGGGVYGYTF; CDR3nt: TGCAGCGGTGGTGGTGTTTATGGCTACACCTTC
j_gene: TRBJ2-6; abundance: many; d_gene: -; v_gene: TRBV20-1; CDR3aa: CSATEHGSGANVLTF; CDR3nt: TGCAGTGCTACAGAACACGGCTCTGGGGCCAACGTCCTGACTTTC
j_gene: TRBJ1-6; abundance: many; d_gene: -; v_gene: TRBV20-1; CDR3aa: CSAREDRAPLHF; CDR3nt: TGCAGTGCTAGAGAAGATAGGGCCCCCCTCCACTTT
j_gene: TRBJ1-1; abundance: many; d_gene: TRBD1; v_gene: TRBV12-5; CDR3aa: CASGSEGTGLHTEAFF; CDR3nt: TGTGCTAGTGGTTCCGAAGGGACAGGACTCCACACTGAAGCTTTCTTT
j_gene: TRBJ2-5; abundance: many; d_gene: -; v_gene: TRBV7-2; CDR3aa: CASSLGTKQETQYF; CDR3nt: TGTGCCAGCAGCTTAGGGACTAAACAAGAGACCCAGTACTTC
j_gene: TRBJ1-4; abundance: many; d_gene: -; v_gene: TRBV7-9; CDR3aa: CASSLGIGEKLFF; CDR3nt: TGTGCCAGCAGCTTGGGGATCGGTGAAAAACTGTTTTTT
j_gene: TRBJ1-6; abundance: many; d_gene: TRBD1; v_gene: TRBV11-2; CDR3aa: CASSRTGGLSSPLHF; CDR3nt: TGTGCCAGCAGTCGAACAGGGGGCTTAAGTTCACCCCTCCACTTT
j_gene: TRBJ1-1; abundance: many; d_gene: -; v_gene: TRBV7-9; CDR3aa: CASSLRGAETEAFF; CDR3nt: TGTGCCAGCAGCTTACGGGGAGCTGAAACTGAAGCTTTCTTT
j_gene: TRBJ1-6; abundance: many; d_gene: -; v_gene: TRBV14; CDR3aa: CASSQVYDYLPSSYNSPLHF; CDR3nt: TGTGCCAGCAGCCAAGTCTACGACTACCTCCCAAGCTCCTATAATTCACCCCTCCACTTT
j_gene: TRBJ1-2; abundance: many; d_gene: -; v_gene: TRBV6-1; CDR3aa: CASSEAGPGLGGYTF; CDR3nt: TGTGCCAGCAGTGAAGCCGGTCCGGGCCTGGGAGGCTACACCTTC
j_gene: TRBJ1-4; abundance: few; d_gene: -; v_gene: TRBV30; CDR3aa: CAWSVRLLQGEKLFF; CDR3nt: TGTGCCTGGAGTGTAAGGTTGCTCCAGGGTGAAAAACTGTTTTTT
j_gene: TRBJ2-1; abundance: -; d_gene: -; v_gene: TRBV12-3/TRBV12-4; CDR3aa: CASSLVAHNEQFF; CDR3nt: TGTGCCAGCAGTTTGGTGGCGCACAATGAGCAGTTCTTC
j_gene: TRBJ2-4; abundance: many; d_gene: -; v_gene: TRBV14; CDR3aa: CASSQEVGGAKNIQYF; CDR3nt: TGTGCCAGCAGCCAAGAAGTAGGGGGTGCCAAAAACATTCAGTACTTC
j_gene: TRBJ2-7; abundance: many; d_gene: -; v_gene: TRBV4-3; CDR3aa: CASSQEGSRAYEQYF; CDR3nt: TGCGCCAGCAGCCAAGAGGGCAGCCGAGCCTACGAGCAGTACTTC
j_gene: TRBJ2-2; abundance: few; d_gene: -; v_gene: TRBV27; CDR3aa: CASKGDTGELFF; CDR3nt: TGTGCCAGTAAGGGAGACACCGGGGAGCTGTTTTTT
j_gene: TRBJ2-1; abundance: -; d_gene: -; v_gene: TRBV2; CDR3aa: CASKVTNTRGNEQFF; CDR3nt: TGTGCCAGCAAGGTTACAAATACCAGGGGCAATGAGCAGTTCTTC
j_gene: TRBJ2-3; abundance: many; d_gene: -; v_gene: TRBV7-2; CDR3aa: CASSLYFGQSTDTQYF; CDR3nt: TGTGCCAGCAGCTTATATTTTGGGCAGAGCACAGATACGCAGTATTTT
j_gene: TRBJ2-4; abundance: -; d_gene: TRBD2; v_gene: TRBV5-1; CDR3aa: CASSGGLADLAKNIQYF; CDR3nt: TGCGCCAGCAGCGGGGGACTAGCGGACCTAGCCAAAAACATTCAGTACTTC
j_gene: TRBJ2-3; abundance: many; d_gene: TRBD1; v_gene: TRBV12-3/TRBV12-4; CDR3aa: CASSRRGQIFTDTQYF; CDR3nt: TGTGCCAGCAGCCGCCGGGGACAGATTTTCACAGATACGCAGTATTTT
j_gene: TRBJ1-2; abundance: many; d_gene: -; v_gene: TRBV6-2/TRBV6-3; CDR3aa: CASSYSASPYGYTF; CDR3nt: TGTGCCAGCAGTTACTCCGCCTCACCCTATGGCTACACCTTC
j_gene: TRBJ1-6; abundance: many; d_gene: -; v_gene: TRBV4-3; CDR3aa: CASSQDPSFNSPLHF; CDR3nt: TGCGCCAGCAGCCAAGATCCCTCGTTTAATTCACCCCTCCACTTT
j_gene: TRBJ2-7; abundance: many; d_gene: TRBD1; v_gene: TRBV20-1; CDR3aa: CSASRDRDYEQYF; CDR3nt: TGCAGTGCTAGTAGGGACAGGGACTACGAGCAGTACTTC
j_gene: TRBJ2-7; abundance: many; d_gene: -; v_gene: TRBV20-1; CDR3aa: CSARDPGPPYEQYF; CDR3nt: TGCAGTGCTAGAGATCCAGGGCCCCCCTACGAGCAGTACTTC
j_gene: TRBJ2-3; abundance: many; d_gene: TRBD2; v_gene: TRBV20-1; CDR3aa: CSGLAGSGTQYF; CDR3nt: TGCAGTGGACTAGCGGGATCTGGTACGCAGTATTTT
j_gene: TRBJ2-3; abundance: many; d_gene: TRBD2; v_gene: TRBV29-1; CDR3aa: CSVGGTSVTVGTQYF; CDR3nt: TGCAGCGTTGGAGGGACTAGCGTGACCGTGGGTACGCAGTATTTT
j_gene: TRBJ2-1; abundance: many; d_gene: -; v_gene: TRBV10-3; CDR3aa: CAIKQLAGPKGEQFF; CDR3nt: TGTGCCATCAAGCAGCTAGCAGGCCCAAAGGGTGAGCAGTTCTTC
j_gene: TRBJ2-7; abundance: many; d_gene: TRBD1; v_gene: TRBV6-6; CDR3aa: CASKLHGTGLSSYEQYF; CDR3nt: TGTGCCAGCAAGCTACACGGGACAGGGTTGAGCTCCTACGAGCAGTACTTC
j_gene: TRBJ1-4; abundance: many; d_gene: -; v_gene: TRBV29-1; CDR3aa: CSVSPTGQSNEKLFF; CDR3nt: TGCAGCGTTTCCCCGACAGGACAATCTAATGAAAAACTGTTTTTT
j_gene: TRBJ2-1; abundance: -; d_gene: TRBD2; v_gene: TRBV7-8; CDR3aa: CASSLIPKTGTRIINEQFF; CDR3nt: TGTGCCAGCAGCTTAATCCCCAAAACCGGGACTAGGATTATCAATGAGCAGTTCTTC
j_gene: TRBJ2-2; abundance: many; d_gene: TRBD2; v_gene: TRBV7-2; CDR3aa: CASSLGPGRAYVGELFF; CDR3nt: TGTGCCAGCAGCTTAGGTCCCGGGAGGGCCTATGTCGGGGAGCTGTTTTTT
j_gene: TRBJ2-3; abundance: -; d_gene: -; v_gene: TRBV7-9; CDR3aa: CASAGTTDTQYF; CDR3nt: TGTGCCAGCGCGGGTACCACAGATACGCAGTATTTT
j_gene: TRBJ1-2; abundance: many; d_gene: -; v_gene: TRBV15; CDR3aa: CATSRDEGSGYTF; CDR3nt: TGTGCCACCAGCAGAGACGAGGGTTCTGGCTACACCTTC
j_gene: TRBJ2-3; abundance: many; d_gene: -; v_gene: TRBV12-3/TRBV12-4; CDR3aa: CASSLMAGITDTQYF; CDR3nt: TGTGCCAGCAGTTTAATGGCGGGAATCACAGATACGCAGTATTTT
j_gene: TRBJ2-7; abundance: -; d_gene: TRBD1; v_gene: TRBV30; CDR3aa: CAWSPTGQGSEQYF; CDR3nt: TGTGCCTGGAGTCCGACGGGACAGGGTTCCGAGCAGTACTTC
j_gene: TRBJ1-2; abundance: many; d_gene: -; v_gene: TRBV18; CDR3aa: CASSPEANYGYTF; CDR3nt: TGTGCCAGCTCACCAGAGGCAAATTATGGCTACACCTTC
j_gene: TRBJ2-7; abundance: many; d_gene: -; v_gene: TRBV19; CDR3aa: CASSISRGYEQYF; CDR3nt: TGTGCCAGTAGTATATCAAGGGGCTACGAGCAGTACTTC
j_gene: TRBJ1-2; abundance: many; d_gene: -; v_gene: TRBV19; CDR3aa: CASSTGGLIRSPNYGYTF; CDR3nt: TGTGCCAGTAGTACTGGGGGGCTTATCAGGAGTCCTAACTATGGCTACACCTTC
j_gene: TRBJ2-3; abundance: many; d_gene: -; v_gene: TRBV14; CDR3aa: CASSQGRRDRGTDTQYF; CDR3nt: TGTGCCAGCAGCCAAGGACGGAGAGACAGAGGGACAGATACGCAGTATTTT
j_gene: TRBJ1-1; abundance: few; d_gene: -; v_gene: TRBV6-5; CDR3aa: CASSYNRDTVAAFF; CDR3nt: TGTGCCAGCAGTTACAATAGGGACACGGTTGCGGCTTTCTTT
j_gene: TRBJ2-5; abundance: many; d_gene: -; v_gene: TRBV11-2; CDR3aa: CASTNRGSQETQYF; CDR3nt: TGTGCCAGCACTAATCGGGGGTCCCAAGAGACCCAGTACTTC
j_gene: TRBJ2-7; abundance: few; d_gene: TRBD1; v_gene: TRBV5-1; CDR3aa: CASSGDRGLNGGQYF; CDR3nt: TGCGCCAGCAGCGGAGACAGGGGGCTCAACGGCGGGCAGTACTTC
j_gene: TRBJ1-1; abundance: many; d_gene: TRBD1; v_gene: TRBV11-1; CDR3aa: CASSARNSRGLEGTEAFF; CDR3nt: TGTGCCAGCAGCGCGCGAAATTCCAGGGGGCTTGAGGGTACTGAAGCTTTCTTT